This T cell receptor beta chain is from a study of monozygotic twins with inflammatory bowel disease. The CDR3 totals 16 residues. Looked up from germline, CDR1 is KGHDR and CDR2 is SFDVKD. T cells were not sorted, and total RNA was isolated straight from whole blood. On this clonotype: Its target is not known.

Findings of the study overall: Sharing of clonotypes with others was lower in IBD patients than in healthy twins, and this was especially so with disease activity.

The template-switching step introduced UMIs that carried a 6-nucleotide sample barcode. TCRdb re-called the 5' RACE reads; every CDR3 protein appears as one record, without DNA. The sample table sets out 200,000 to 250,000 distinct CDR3 sequences. Material: blood. V usage is TRBV24-1 and J usage is TRBJ2-1; TCRdb names TRBD1, which stays unverified in the absence of DNA. This receptor was identified in a human donor with ulcerative colitis or Crohn's disease, or a healthy co-twin of an affected twin (not recorded which). The CDR3 sequence: CATSDGGPVNYNEQFF.